This TCR beta chain was retrieved from a study of blood T cells in healthy people across ages. This CDR3 comprises 15 residues. V was clipped by 5 bases and J by 2 bases; unmatched bases: 9. Germline CDR1 SGHTA, CDR2 FQGNSA. A second PCR of roughly 7 to 11 cycles used a sample-barcoded 5' primer and a J-beta primer mix. TCRdb reprocessed the 5' RACE reads with MiXCR, giving one entry per CDR3 protein. The sample has 800,000 to 1,300,000 distinct CDR3 sequences, roughly 24% seen once. Worth noting for this clonotype: The target antigen is unknown.

The study, taken as a whole, reports: When one million T cells were used, diversity estimates were thought to be underestimates. TCR beta diversity, measured per million T cells, fell in a roughly linear way with age.

The data were also submitted as part of a second study, on T cells of mothers and their children. From that second work: The study recruited three healthy Caucasian mothers and their six children as donors. Slightly higher overlap, not significant, was seen in related mother-child pairs than in unrelated pairs.

The clonotype comes from a girl under 10 years old in good health. The J gene is TRBJ2-7, the V gene TRBV7-2; 7 bases are a match to TRBD2. The specimen was blood. The CDR3 here is CASSHEEGGTYEQYF. Written as DNA, the CDR3 is TGTGCCAGCAGCCACGAAGAGGGAGGGACCTACGAGCAGTACTTC. The variable domain in full, with the rest retrieved from reference TRBV7-2 and TRBJ2-7, is GAGVSQSPSNKVTEKGKDVELRCDPISGHTALYWYRQSLGQGLEFLIYFQGNSAPDKSGLPSDRFSAERTGGSVSTLTIQRTQQEDSAVYLCASSHEEGGTYEQYFGPGTRLTVT.